A single sample gave rise to the 27 T cell receptor beta chains below, sequenced in a study of blood T cell repertoires in COVID-19. Assay used: immunoSEQ multiplex PCR; TCRdb lists only in-frame clones, some missing. The sample includes 180,000 or so clones, nearly 80% of them seen just once. Sequences were obtained from PBMCs or T cells enriched from blood (not recorded which). The receptors were gathered from a man aged 60 to 69 who had been exposed to COVID-19.

This chain links TRBV9 with TRBJ2-2, with D possibly TRBD2 on 5 matching bases. The V end was cut by 0 bases, the J end by 0 bases, with 9 bases between. This CDR3 comprises 16 residues. Germline V lookup: CDR1 SGDLS, CDR2 YYNGEE. The CDR3 reads CASSVAGLANTGELFF. The DNA of the CDR3 is TGTGCCAGCAGCGTAGCTGGACTGGCGAACACCGGGGAGCTGTTTTTT.

There are a few counts of this clone. The chain is built from TRBV2 and TRBJ1-5; possible D gene TRBD1, 6 bases. Trimming removed 8 bases from V and 2 bases from J, with 16 bases in between. CDR1 is SNHLY, CDR2 FYNNEI, per germline. The CDR3 spans 15 residues. The CDR3 loop reads CASEVGGPRNQPQHF. As DNA, the CDR3 is TGTGCCAGCGAAGTGGGGGGGCCCCGCAATCAGCCCCAGCATTTT. The variable domain in full, completed from reference TRBV2 and TRBJ1-5, reads EPEVTQTPSHQVTQMGQEVILRCVPISNHLYFYWYRQILGQKVEFLVSFYNNEISEKSEIFDDQFSVERPDGSNFTLKIRSTKLEDSAMYFCASEVGGPRNQPQHFGDGTRLSIL.

The genes are TRBV18 and TRBJ1-5; TRBD1 aligns across 8 bases. This CDR3 contains 17 residues. V lost 2 bases, J lost 0 bases, and 6 bases stayed unmatched. From germline, CDR1 is KGHSH and CDR2 LQKENI. DNA for the CDR3: TGTGCCAGCTCACCAGGTGAGACAGGGGATAGCAATCAGCCCCAGCATTTT. Residues: CASSPGETGDSNQPQHF.

The rearrangement joins TRBV19 to TRBJ2-7, with 7 bases aligning to TRBD1. Germline lookup yields CDR1 LNHDA and CDR2 SQIVND (reference sequence). Unmatched junction bases numbered 6, after V lost 10 bases and J lost 3 bases. The CDR3 is made up of 12 amino acids. The CDR3 DNA follows: TGTGCCACCAGGACAGGATTCTACGAGCAGTACTTC. It specifies CATRTGFYEQYF.

V and J are TRBV7-3 and TRBJ2-1; 8 bases fit TRBD2. Germline values: CDR1 SGHTA, CDR2 FQGTGA. The CDR3 covers 17 residues. After removal of 2 bases from V and 8 bases from J, the junction contained 14 bases not matched to a gene. The CDR3 sequence is CASSLYSSAGGVDEQFF. The CDR3 region has the DNA TGTGCCAGCAGCTTATACAGCTCGGCGGGAGGTGTGGATGAGCAGTTCTTC.

V gene TRBV7-8 combines with J gene TRBJ2-3; a weak D match, TRBD2 (5 bases). This CDR3 is 15 amino acids long. Germline-derived CDR1 and CDR2 are SGHVS and FQNEAQ. V dropped 0 bases and J dropped 2 bases, with 9 bases sitting between them. CDR3 in amino acids: CASSLALAATDTQYF. As DNA, the CDR3 is TGTGCCAGCAGCTTAGCGCTAGCTGCCACAGATACGCAGTATTTT.

V gene TRBV25-1 combines with J gene TRBJ2-3, with 12 bases fitting TRBD2. This CDR3 has 15 residues. J lost 2 bases, V lost 6 bases, and 3 bases had no gene match. CDR1 is MGHDK and CDR2 is SYGVNS in the germline V gene. The CDR3 spells CASRRTSGVTDTQYF. In nucleotides, the CDR3 is TGTGCCAGCAGGAGGACTAGCGGGGTCACAGATACGCAGTATTTT. The full variable domain, its missing parts supplied by reference TRBV25-1 and TRBJ2-3, is EADIYQTPRYLVIGTGKKITLECSQTMGHDKMYWYQQDPGMELHLIHYSYGVNSTEKGDLSSESTVSRIRTEHFPLTLESARPSHTSQYLCASRRTSGVTDTQYFGPGTRLTVL.

The genes are TRBV10-3 and TRBJ2-2; 13 positions match TRBD2. V trimming: 3 bases; J trimming: 4 bases; junction bases outside the gene matches: 8. This CDR3 spans 18 amino acids. Germline V gene data show CDR1 as ENHRY and CDR2 as SYGVKD. CDR3: CAISEGLAGDLRTGELFF. The CDR3 nucleotides read TGTGCCATCAGTGAAGGACTAGCGGGAGACCTCCGCACCGGGGAGCTGTTTTTT.

J is TRBJ1-2 and V is TRBV18; 7 bases agree with TRBD1. V dropped 4 bases and J dropped 3; count of bases not matched to a gene: 11. The CDR3 runs to 16 residues. Germline V CDR1 and CDR2: KGHSH, LQKENI. The CDR3: CASSLDVGDRYYGYTF. In DNA form, the CDR3 reads TGTGCCAGCTCACTGGACGTTGGGGACAGATACTATGGCTACACCTTC.

The chain uses TRBV7-8 and TRBJ2-7; TRBD2 aligns across 13 bases. Germline V gene data show CDR1 as SGHVS and CDR2 as FQNEAQ. The length of the CDR3 is 19 residues. With V trimmed by 5 bases and J by 3 bases, 16 bases remained unmatched. The CDR3 region is CASSPRLAGGTKTNYEQYF. The CDR3 coding sequence is TGTGCCAGCAGCCCACGACTAGCGGGAGGCACCAAAACCAACTACGAGCAGTACTTC.

The rearrangement joins TRBV4-1 to TRBJ1-1; D possibly corresponds to TRBD1 (6 bases). The V and J ends lost 2 bases and 8 bases respectively, with 15 bases between them. Germline assignment: CDR1 MGHRA and CDR2 YSYEKL. CDR3 length equals 14 residues. CDR3 nucleotides: TGCGCCAGCAGCCAACCCACAGGGATAAGGGAAGCTTTCTTT. Its translation: CASSQPTGIREAFF.

The V call is TRBV6-5, the J call TRBJ1-5; D remains ambiguous. Trimming shortened V by 4 bases and J by 7 bases, and 11 bases separated the two germline ends. Looked up from germline, CDR1 is MNHEY and CDR2 is SVGAGI. The CDR3 has 13 residues. The CDR3 is CASSSLGGQPQHF. DNA of the CDR3: TGTGCCAGCAGTTCACTCGGAGGGCAGCCCCAGCATTTT.

The CDR3 DNA reads TGCGCCAGCAGAGAGGGGACTAACACCGGGGAGCTGTTTTTT. Its protein is CASREGTNTGELFF. The rearrangement joins TRBV5-1 to TRBJ2-2; a weak D match, TRBD2 (6 bases). CDR3 size: 14 residues. Trimming took off 5 bases at V and 2 bases at J, with 10 bases between the two ends. Germline V gives CDR1 SGHRS, CDR2 YFSETQ. The full variable domain, its missing parts supplied by reference TRBV5-1 and TRBJ2-2, is KAGVTQTPRYLIKTRGQQVTLSCSPISGHRSVSWYQQTPGQGLQFLFEYFSETQRNKGNFPGRFSGRQFSNSRSEMNVSTLELGDSALYLCASREGTNTGELFFGEGSRLTVL.

V usage is TRBV30 and J usage is TRBJ2-5; the D gene is possibly TRBD1 (6 bases). Trimming removed 2 bases from V and 5 bases from J, with 15 bases in between. The germline V gene has CDR1 GTSNPN and CDR2 SVGIG (reference sequence). This CDR3 is 14 amino acids long. This chain's CDR3 is CAWSIGQLLETQYF. For the CDR3, the DNA is TGTGCCTGGAGTATTGGACAGCTACTTGAGACCCAGTACTTC.

The gene calls are TRBV2 and TRBJ2-6; D perhaps matches TRBD1 (5 bases). This CDR3 is 16 amino acids long. V lost 7 bases, J lost 3 bases, and 16 bases lay in between. Germline assignment: CDR1 SNHLY and CDR2 FYNNEI. CDR3 DNA: TGTGCCAGCACCCCACAGGTCCGCTTTGGGGCCAACGTCCTGACTTTC. It translates to CASTPQVRFGANVLTF.

The chain combines TRBV5-1 with TRBJ2-7, with 11 bases that match TRBD2. Losses at the gene ends were 0 bases for V and 0 bases for J; bases not matched to a gene: 2. Germline V gives CDR1 SGHRS, CDR2 YFSETQ. CDR3 length equals 16 residues. The CDR3 sequence: CASSLGTSGGSYEQYF. The DNA for the CDR3 is TGCGCCAGCAGCTTGGGAACTAGCGGGGGCTCCTACGAGCAGTACTTC.

The rearrangement uses TRBV19 and TRBJ1-4, with D maybe TRBD1 (6 bases). Germline CDR1 reads LNHDA; CDR2 reads SQIVND (reference sequence). The CDR3 covers 17 residues. Between the trimmed V and J ends, which lost 3 bases and 0 bases, there was a span of 14 bases. This CDR3 reads CASSILRGAATNEKLFF. The CDR3 DNA is TGTGCCAGTAGTATCCTTCGGGGGGCAGCAACTAATGAAAAACTGTTTTTT. Complete variable domain (other parts from reference TRBV19 and TRBJ1-4): DGGITQSPKYLFRKEGQNVTLSCEQNLNHDAMYWYRQDPGQGLRLIYYSQIVNDFQKGDIAEGYSVSREKKESFPLTVTSAQKNPTAFYLCASSILRGAATNEKLFFGSGTQLSVL.

Points on this clone: Other DNA sequences in this specimen translate into the identical CDR3. This chain's CDR3 is CASSVADSRYGYTF. In DNA form, the CDR3 reads TGTGCCAGCAGCGTAGCGGACAGCCGCTATGGCTACACCTTC. V gene TRBV9 combines with J gene TRBJ1-2; D perhaps matches TRBD1 (6 bases). Germline CDR1 is SGDLS and CDR2 is YYNGEE. Trimming shortened V by 0 bases and J by 4 bases, and 10 bases separated the two germline ends. This CDR3 is 14 amino acids long.

The CDR3 here is CASSPQGPGRNTIYF. The CDR3 nucleotides read TGTGCCAGCAGCCCACAGGGGCCGGGGAGAAACACCATATATTTT. The chain joins TRBV27 to TRBJ1-3, with 7 bases fitting TRBD1. Germline assignment: CDR1 MNHEY and CDR2 SMNVEV (reference sequence). V lost 6 bases and J lost 5; bases outside the gene matches: 10. This CDR3 region has 15 residues.

The chain links TRBV10-2 to TRBJ1-6; 7 nucleotides match TRBD1. The germline gives CDR1 WSHSY, CDR2 SAAADI. V gave up 0 bases and J gave up 0 bases; unmatched junction bases: 8. The length of the CDR3 is 19 residues. The CDR3 sequence is CASSESRTGILSYNSPLHF. CDR3 in DNA: TGCGCCAGCAGTGAGTCAAGGACAGGCATACTCTCCTATAATTCACCCCTCCACTTT.

The chain couples TRBV7-9 to TRBJ2-7; 8 bases agree with TRBD1. Germline V gene lookup returns CDR1 SEHNR and CDR2 FQNEAQ (reference sequence). The CDR3 is made up of 15 amino acids. The ends lost 5 bases at V and 5 bases at J; junction bases unmatched: 11. The CDR3, as DNA: TGTGCCAGCAGCCGACAGGGGACAGATTTCAACGAGCAGTACTTC. As protein: CASSRQGTDFNEQYF.

This chain joins TRBV28 and TRBJ1-2; tentative D call: TRBD1 (5 bases). The V gene lost 7 bases and the J gene lost 6 bases, with 15 bases spanning the gap. CDR1 MDHEN and CDR2 SYDVKM come from the germline V gene. The CDR3 runs 13 residues. The CDR3 nucleotides are TGTGCCAGCACGCAGGGTAGAAGGGATGGCTACACCTTC. Translation gives CASTQGRRDGYTF.

This sequence joins TRBV5-1 and TRBJ2-5; 8 bases agree with TRBD1. This CDR3 contains 16 residues. V trimming: 4 bases; J trimming: 1 base; junction bases outside the gene matches: 9. The germline gives CDR1 SGHRS, CDR2 YFSETQ. In nucleotides, the CDR3 is TGCGCCAGCAGCCCCGACAGGGGATCAGGCCAAGAGACCCAGTACTTC. Protein: CASSPDRGSGQETQYF.

The rearrangement links TRBV11-2 to TRBJ2-1, with D maybe TRBD1 (5 bases). The germline V and J ends were trimmed by 3 bases and 5 bases, with 17 bases remaining between them. Germline lookup yields CDR1 SGHAT and CDR2 FQNNGV. The CDR3 sequence is 16 residues long. The CDR3 DNA sequence: TGTGCCAGCAGCTTTAGGGGCGGCACGATCAACAATGAGCAGTTCTTC. This translates into CASSFRGGTINNEQFF.

This CDR3 is CASSQSTDTQYF. In nucleotides, the CDR3 is TGTGCCAGCAGCCAAAGCACAGATACGCAGTATTTT. The rearrangement uses TRBV7-6 and TRBJ2-3; no clear D. Germline V gene lookup returns CDR1 SGHVS and CDR2 FNYEAQ. The CDR3 spans 12 residues. Trimming took 5 bases from V and 0 from J, leaving 3 bases between them.

The chain recombines TRBV10-2 with TRBJ1-2; a weak D match, TRBD1 (5 bases). Germline CDR1 and CDR2: WSHSY and SAAADI. This CDR3 has 12 residues. V was trimmed by 9 bases and J by 3 bases, leaving 11 bases between them. The CDR3 DNA sequence: TGCGCCAGTCGGGGGGATTACTATGGCTACACCTTC. Protein sequence: CASRGDYYGYTF.

Of note for this clone: Additional DNA sequences in this sample encode the identical CDR3. The genes are TRBV6-6 and TRBJ1-5; weak D call: TRBD1 (6 bases). V was pared by 2 bases and J by 7 bases, with 12 bases between. Germline V gives CDR1 MNHNY, CDR2 SVGAGI (reference sequence). CDR3 length equals 14 residues. The CDR3 DNA reads as TGTGCCAGCAGTTACAGGGGCGGGGGCCAGCCCCAGCATTTT. The encoded protein is CASSYRGGGQPQHF.